These T cell receptor beta chains were read from a single sample in a study of blood T cells in healthy people across ages. TCRdb independently ran MiXCR on the 5' RACE reads; one entry per CDR3 protein. Of 890,000 or so distinct CDR3 sequences in the sample, approximately 65% were seen once. The sample consisted of blood. These receptors all stem from a man aged 30 to 45 in good health. CDR3s include the opening cysteine and the closing phenylalanine or tryptophan. D genes are given only for firm matches. The size of a clone is reported for some rows only, either as once, few or many, or as a class for expanded clones.

j_call,clone_size,d_call,v_call,cdr3_nt,cdr3_aa
TRBJ2-7,once,TRBD1,TRBV11-2,TGTGCCAGCAGCTGGGACAGGGCAGAGCAGTACTTC,CASSWDRAEQYF
TRBJ1-5,NA,NA,TRBV12-3/TRBV12-4,TGTGCCAGCAGTTTCGAGAGCAATCAGCCCCAGCATTTT,CASSFESNQPQHF
TRBJ2-5,NA,NA,TRBV4-3,TGCGCCAGCAGCCCGGATTCGGGGTTAGAGACCCAGTACTTC,CASSPDSGLETQYF
TRBJ2-5,NA,TRBD2,TRBV7-3,TGTGCCAGCAGCCTCACAACCGGGACTAGAGGGACCCAGTACTTC,CASSLTTGTRGTQYF
TRBJ2-1,NA,NA,TRBV21-1,TGTGCCAGCAGAATGCTGGCAGGGGGCAGTTACAATGAGCAGTTCTTC,CASRMLAGGSYNEQFF
TRBJ2-5,few,TRBD1,TRBV4-3,TGCGCCAGCAGCCAAGAACAGGGGGCTGGAGAGACCCAGTACTTC,CASSQEQGAGETQYF
TRBJ2-5,NA,NA,TRBV11-3,TGTGCCAGCAGCTTTCGCCAGGGCGAAATAGAGACCCAGTACTTC,CASSFRQGEIETQYF
TRBJ1-2,NA,NA,TRBV5-1,TGCGCCAGCAGCTTGGAAGGGGGGGGTACCTATGGCTACACCTTC,CASSLEGGGTYGYTF
TRBJ2-3,few,NA,TRBV6-2/TRBV6-3,TGTGCCAGCAGTGATCGAGGGGAGAGAACAGATACGCAGTATTTT,CASSDRGERTDTQYF
TRBJ2-7,once,TRBD2,TRBV7-9,TGTGCCAGCAGCTCCCCAGCGGGGGCATCCTACGAGCAGTACTTC,CASSSPAGASYEQYF
TRBJ2-1,NA,NA,TRBV20-1,TGCAGTGCATCCTCTCCCGTAAGGACTTCCTACAATGAGCAGTTCTTC,CSASSPVRTSYNEQFF
TRBJ2-5,NA,NA,TRBV12-3/TRBV12-4,TGTGCCAGCAGTTTAGGGACGGGAATCCAAGAGACCCAGTACTTC,CASSLGTGIQETQYF
TRBJ2-3,NA,NA,TRBV24-1,TGTGCCACCACGGGGGATAGCACAGATACGCAGTATTTT,CATTGDSTDTQYF
TRBJ2-1,NA,NA,TRBV7-2,TGTGCCACCTATATACAGGTGGCGGCGGGTGAGCAGTTCTTC,CATYIQVAAGEQFF
TRBJ2-1,few,TRBD2,TRBV7-9,TGTGCCAGCCTGGGACTAGCATACAATGAGCAGTTCTTC,CASLGLAYNEQFF
TRBJ1-2,NA,TRBD1,TRBV6-2/TRBV6-3,TGTGCCAGCAGCCAGGCTTCGGGACAGATTTCAGCTAACTATGGCTACACCTTC,CASSQASGQISANYGYTF
TRBJ2-1,NA,TRBD1,TRBV3-1,TGTGCCAGCAGCCGACAGGGATTCCTCTACGAGCAGTTCTTC,CASSRQGFLYEQFF
TRBJ2-3,few,NA,TRBV2,TGTGCCAGCAGTGAGGTAGCCTCAGATACGCAGTATTTT,CASSEVASDTQYF
TRBJ1-4,few,NA,TRBV21-1,TGTGCCAGCAGCAAAAATTTGGAGGGGGCGCGTGAAAAACTGTTTTTT,CASSKNLEGAREKLFF
TRBJ1-2,NA,NA,TRBV25-1,TGTGCCAGCAGTGGATCCGGGACAAATAACTATGGCTACACCTTC,CASSGSGTNNYGYTF
TRBJ2-1,NA,NA,TRBV18,TGTGCCAGCTCACGGGCGGTCCGGGACAATGAGCAGTTCTTC,CASSRAVRDNEQFF
TRBJ1-5,NA,TRBD1,TRBV6-2/TRBV6-3,TGTGCCAACAGTTACTCGGTGCAGGGGGAAGATAGCAATCAGCCCCAGCATTTT,CANSYSVQGEDSNQPQHF
TRBJ2-7,once,NA,TRBV5-1,TGCGCCAGCAGCTTGGAAAGTGAGGGCTACGAGCAGTACTTC,CASSLESEGYEQYF
TRBJ2-1,NA,TRBD1,TRBV5-1,TGCGCCAGCAGCTTGGGGGGGACAGGCGCCTACAATGAGCAGTTCTTC,CASSLGGTGAYNEQFF
TRBJ2-3,NA,TRBD2,TRBV4-3,TGCGCCAGCAGCCAAGAGAATCGGGGGGATAGCACAGATACGCAGTATTTT,CASSQENRGDSTDTQYF
TRBJ1-2,NA,TRBD1,TRBV7-2,TGTGCCAGCAGCCGGTCTACGATCGGACAGGGCTATGGCTACACCTTC,CASSRSTIGQGYGYTF
TRBJ2-1,few,NA,TRBV7-9,TGTGCCAGCAGCTTTTATGGCAGGGAAAATGAGCAGTTCTTC,CASSFYGRENEQFF
TRBJ1-2,NA,NA,TRBV6-5,TGTGCCAGCAGGCACCAGGGGATCGGGGATGGCTACACCTTC,CASRHQGIGDGYTF